This T cell receptor beta chain was recorded in a study of blood T cell repertoires in COVID-19. How the authors handled the data: The assay estimated nucleated cells by amplifying reference gene primers. Data came from immunoSEQ multiplex PCR; TCRdb stores just in-frame clones and leaves some out. That table supplies the V and J calls and clone size; D and trimming were determined from the DNA. The data hold 200,000 or so clones, with about 85% observed a single time. This CDR3 contains 15 residues. Germline assignment: CDR1 MNHEY and CDR2 SMNVEV (reference sequence). Trimming cost V 6 bases and J 8 bases, with 17 bases left between them.

V is TRBV27 and J is TRBJ1-6, with no clear D. Sequencing was performed on peripheral blood. The sequence was collected from a man aged 50-60 years who had recovered from COVID-19. CDR3 sequence (DNA): TGTGCCAGCAGATACTCCCAGGAACCCTATTCACCCCTCCACTTT. It encodes CASRYSQEPYSPLHF.